This TCR beta chain was sequenced during a study of metastatic and nonmetastatic thyroid tumors. Study-wide background: Comparative analysis of repertoires was undertaken across blood and tumor or nodule tissue obtained from malignant and benign thyroid patients.

Notes on the study in general: Benign nodules reportedly had significantly lower TCR beta diversity than malignant thyroid tumors in blood and tumor.

Through MiXCR, TCRdb re-clonotyped the PCR reads. The data show 30,000 to 40,000 clones, roughly a fifth seen once. With respect to this clone: The antigen remains unidentified.

V lost 3 bases to trimming and J lost 0 bases; unmatched junction nucleotides: 7. Germline values: CDR1 KGHDR, CDR2 SFDVKD. The CDR3 consists of 19 residues. All patients reached thyroid surgery having received no treatment beforehand. Sequencing was done on a sample of blood. The J gene is TRBJ2-2, the V gene TRBV24-1, with 12 bases matching TRBD2. The receptor was derived from a female donor with papillary thyroid cancer or a benign thyroid nodule (not recorded which). Some clones in this sample may be carry-over from other donors' samples. The CDR3 DNA reads as TGTGCCACCAGTGATGGGACTAGCGGGTATTCCGCGAACACCGGGGAGCTGTTTTTT. This translates into CATSDGTSGYSANTGELFF.